What follows are 27 T cell receptor beta chains derived from one specimen sequenced in a study of cytomegalovirus exposure and HLA in healthy donors. This PCR relied on a set of 60 Vbeta primers and 13 Jbeta primers. Produced via immunoSEQ multiplex PCR; TCRdb's table is partial and in-frame only. This table has 120,000 to 150,000 clones, just under 85% appearing once. The sequencing input was PBMCs. The receptors derive from a woman aged 40 to 49 in good health and CMV-seronegative.

The chain joins TRBV4-1 to TRBJ2-3, with TRBD2 matching 8 bases. The CDR3 runs to 16 residues. V dropped 1 base and J dropped 0; count of bases not matched to a gene: 3. The germline CDR1 and CDR2 sequences are MGHRA and YSYEKL. The CDR3, as DNA: TGCGCCAGCAGCCAAGTACTAGCGGCAAGCACAGATACGCAGTATTTT. Protein sequence: CASSQVLAASTDTQYF.

CDR3 loop: CASTTSPETQYF. CDR3 nucleotides: TGTGCCAGCACCACTAGCCCGGAGACCCAGTACTTC. V and J are TRBV2 and TRBJ2-5; D possibly corresponds to TRBD2 (6 bases). Germline V lookup: CDR1 SNHLY, CDR2 FYNNEI. V was clipped by 7 bases and J by 5 bases, with 11 bases between them. The CDR3 contains 12 residues. The full variable domain, in which reference TRBV2 and TRBJ2-5 provide the parts outside the CDR3, is EPEVTQTPSHQVTQMGQEVILRCVPISNHLYFYWYRQILGQKVEFLVSFYNNEISEKSEIFDDQFSVERPDGSNFTLKIRSTKLEDSAMYFCASTTSPETQYFGPGTRLLVL.

J is TRBJ2-1 and V is TRBV7-2; 12 bases match TRBD2. The CDR3 runs to 16 residues. Germline lookup yields CDR1 SGHTA and CDR2 FQGNSA. V trimming: 0 bases; J trimming: 7 bases; junction bases outside the gene matches: 4. This CDR3 reads CASSLALAGGSNEQFF. CDR3 nucleotides: TGTGCCAGCAGCTTAGCGCTAGCGGGAGGGAGTAATGAGCAGTTCTTC.

The J gene is TRBJ2-4, the V gene TRBV5-1; D is uncertain. Per germline, CDR1 SGHRS and CDR2 YFSETQ. The CDR3 runs 14 residues. V was clipped by 2 bases and J by 1 base, with 7 bases between them. CDR3 in DNA: TGCGCCAGCAGCTTTACTGTCGCCAAAAACATTCAGTACTTC. Protein product: CASSFTVAKNIQYF.

The J gene is TRBJ1-1, the V gene TRBV6-5; the D gene is possibly TRBD1 (6 bases). Germline V gene sequence: CDR1 MNHEY, CDR2 SVGAGI. The CDR3 has 13 amino acids. V was clipped by 6 bases and J by 3 bases, with 11 bases between them. The CDR3 sequence is CASSMDRDTEAFF. The CDR3 nucleotides are TGTGCCAGCAGCATGGACAGAGACACTGAAGCTTTCTTT.

This clone was picked up one time. This rearrangement joins TRBV5-4 to TRBJ1-1; a possible D gene is TRBD1 (6 bases). CDR3 length equals 14 residues. The V gene's germline CDR1 is SGHNT and CDR2 YYREEE (reference sequence). Trimming took off 0 bases at V and 2 bases at J, with 8 bases between the two ends. The CDR3 loop is CASSLARGNTEAFF. Here the CDR3 DNA reads TGTGCCAGCAGCTTGGCCAGGGGTAACACTGAAGCTTTCTTT.

This chain uses TRBV4-2 with TRBJ2-7; 11 bases agree with TRBD2. The CDR3 is made up of 19 amino acids. The ends lost 0 bases at V and 6 bases at J; junction bases unmatched: 16. Germline V gene data show CDR1 as LGHNA and CDR2 as YNFKEQ. The CDR3 here is CASSQDERTGSGRGSEQYF. The CDR3 DNA is TGTGCCAGCAGCCAAGATGAGCGGACGGGTAGCGGGAGGGGTAGCGAGCAGTACTTC.

The gene calls are TRBV27 and TRBJ2-5, with TRBD1 matching 8 bases. The J call could be wrong; TRBJ2-7 is a better fit for the DNA end. Germline-derived CDR1 and CDR2 are MNHEY and SMNVEV (reference sequence). The CDR3 contains 15 residues. CDR3 sequence (DNA): TGTGCCAGCACCCTAGGAACAGGGGGTTTCTACGAGCAGTACTTC. This sequence encodes CASTLGTGGFYEQYF.

The chain has TRBV19 and TRBJ2-7; D perhaps matches TRBD1 (6 bases). V gave up 5 bases and J gave up 6 bases, with 17 bases separating them. Germline-derived CDR1 and CDR2 are LNHDA and SQIVND (reference sequence). The CDR3 spans 14 residues. The CDR3 loop reads CASSPSAGVGEQYF. CDR3 nucleotides: TGTGCCAGTAGTCCCTCGGCAGGGGTGGGCGAGCAGTACTTC.

This clone appeared once. V usage is TRBV28 and J usage is TRBJ2-7, with 7 nucleotides matching TRBD1. J was trimmed by 0 bases and V by 4 bases; bases with no gene match: 3. The CDR3 totals 14 residues. The germline V gene encodes CDR1 MDHEN and CDR2 SYDVKM. The DNA of the CDR3 is TGTGCCAGCAGTTGGGACAGTACCTCCTACGAGCAGTACTTC. It translates to CASSWDSTSYEQYF.

The chain couples TRBV6-5 to TRBJ1-2; D might be TRBD1 (5 bases). Germline loops: CDR1 MNHEY, CDR2 SVGAGI. The germline V and J ends were trimmed by 5 bases and 2 bases, with 12 bases remaining between them. The CDR3 length is 14 residues. CDR3 DNA: TGTGCCAGCAGTCAGGGCGTGGTGAACTATGGCTACACCTTC. It translates to CASSQGVVNYGYTF.

The J gene is TRBJ2-1, the V gene TRBV4-3; TRBD2 matches at 13 bases. The V gene end was trimmed by 4 bases and the J gene end by 6 bases; junction bases not matched to a gene: 6. Germline V CDR1 and CDR2: LGHNA, YSLEER. CDR3 length equals 16 residues. CDR3 bases: TGCGCCAGCAGCCGTATCGGGACTAGCGGGGTCAATGAGCAGTTCTTC. Encoded protein: CASSRIGTSGVNEQFF.

The chain links TRBV5-1 to TRBJ2-5; 8 nucleotides align to TRBD1. There are 14 residues in the CDR3. V lost 6 bases to trimming and J lost 5 bases; unmatched junction nucleotides: 9. Germline CDR1 and CDR2: SGHRS and YFSETQ. The CDR3 DNA sequence: TGCGCCAGCACCGCTACAGGGGGAGGCGAGACCCAGTACTTC. Its translation: CASTATGGGETQYF. Full variable domain (remainder filled in from reference TRBV5-1 and TRBJ2-5): KAGVTQTPRYLIKTRGQQVTLSCSPISGHRSVSWYQQTPGQGLQFLFEYFSETQRNKGNFPGRFSGRQFSNSRSEMNVSTLELGDSALYLCASTATGGGETQYFGPGTRLLVL.

This sequence joins TRBV4-1 and TRBJ2-7; 7 bases fit TRBD2. Looked up from germline, CDR1 is MGHRA and CDR2 is YSYEKL. There are 14 residues in the CDR3. Germline trimming cut 3 bases from V and 6 bases from J; bases unmatched to any gene: 8. CDR3 region: CASSHVGLDGEQYF. The CDR3 DNA reads TGCGCCAGCAGCCACGTAGGACTAGACGGCGAGCAGTACTTC.

This rearrangement joins TRBV28 to TRBJ2-1, with 8 positions matching TRBD2. J was trimmed by 8 bases and V by 8 bases; bases with no gene match: 11. Germline-derived CDR1 and CDR2 are MDHEN and SYDVKM. The CDR3 contains 14 residues. The CDR3: CASLGGGSLDEQFF. The CDR3 nucleotides are TGTGCCAGCCTCGGGGGGGGTTCTTTGGATGAGCAGTTCTTC.

The chain joins TRBV11-2 to TRBJ2-7; a possible D gene is TRBD2 (6 bases). The CDR3 length is 15 residues. CDR1 is SGHAT and CDR2 is FQNNGV in the germline V gene. V shed 5 bases and J shed 1 base, with 15 bases lying between them. This chain's CDR3 is CASSPLSGPSYEQYF. In DNA, the CDR3 is TGTGCCAGCAGCCCCCTTAGCGGACCATCCTACGAGCAGTACTTC.

The rearrangement joins TRBV6-4 to TRBJ2-2, with TRBD1 matching 9 bases. This CDR3 contains 14 residues. The germline gives CDR1 MRHNA, CDR2 SNTAGT. Trimming at V came to 6 bases and at J to 4 bases, leaving 3 bases not matched to a gene. CDR3 nucleotides: TGTGCCAGCAGGGGACAGGGTCTCACCGGGGAGCTGTTTTTT. It codes for CASRGQGLTGELFF.

The chain is built from TRBV10-1 and TRBJ2-1; 11 nucleotides match TRBD2. The CDR3 loop spans 13 amino acids. Looked up from germline, CDR1 is WNHNN and CDR2 is SYGVQD (reference sequence). J gave up 4 bases and V 8 bases, and 1 base lay outside the gene matches. Here the CDR3 DNA reads TGCGCCAGCGGGACTAGCGGATACAATGAGCAGTTCTTC. Translated, it gives CASGTSGYNEQFF.

This chain uses TRBV6-5 with TRBJ1-5; perhaps TRBD1 as D (5 bases). Per the germline V gene, CDR1 is MNHEY and CDR2 is SVGAGI. V lost 7 bases to trimming and J lost 6 bases, with 10 bases between them. The CDR3 extends over 12 amino acids. The CDR3 spells CASMGPGQPQHF. The CDR3 region has the DNA TGTGCCAGCATGGGGCCGGGTCAGCCCCAGCATTTT.

This clone was observed once. The chain couples TRBV7-8 to TRBJ1-1; a possible D gene is TRBD1 (5 bases). V shed 0 bases and J shed 8 bases, with 10 bases lying between them. Germline-derived CDR1 and CDR2 are SGHVS and FQNEAQ. There are 13 residues in the CDR3. CDR3 in DNA: TGTGCCAGCAGCTTAGCTGAGAACAGGGAAGCTTTCTTT. It translates to CASSLAENREAFF.

This chain connects TRBV19 to TRBJ1-5; D remains unclear. Germline V gene lookup returns CDR1 LNHDA and CDR2 SQIVND (reference sequence). There are 13 residues in the CDR3. V was trimmed by 7 bases and J by 5 bases, leaving 12 bases between them. CDR3 in DNA: TGTGCCAGTAATGTGTCCCCGGATCAGCCCCAGCATTTT. It encodes CASNVSPDQPQHF.

With regard to this clone: The same CDR3 is also encoded by other DNA sequences in this sample. V gene TRBV7-2 combines with J gene TRBJ2-7; TRBD2 agrees at 13 bases. CDR1 is SGHTA and CDR2 is FQGNSA in the germline V gene. The CDR3 sequence is 14 residues long. V shed 4 bases, J shed 6 bases, and the junction held 3 bases outside the gene matches. CDR3 bases: TGTGCCAGCAGCTCCGGACTAGCGGGAGCCGAGCAGTACTTC. Protein product: CASSSGLAGAEQYF. Together with reference TRBV7-2 and TRBJ2-7, the CDR3 gives the full variable domain: GAGVSQSPSNKVTEKGKDVELRCDPISGHTALYWYRQSLGQGLEFLIYFQGNSAPDKSGLPSDRFSAERTGGSVSTLTIQRTQQEDSAVYLCASSSGLAGAEQYFGPGTRLTVT.

V usage is TRBV4-2 and J usage is TRBJ2-1; D is unclear. The CDR3 runs to 12 residues. The ends were cut back, 0 bases at V and 9 bases at J, with 6 bases in the middle. Germline CDR1 and CDR2: LGHNA and YNFKEQ. The CDR3 loop reads CASSQDVSEQFF. For the CDR3, the DNA is TGTGCCAGCAGCCAAGATGTGAGTGAGCAGTTCTTC.

This chain links TRBV19 with TRBJ1-2; D is possibly TRBD1 (6 bases). This CDR3 is built from 14 residues. Germline-derived CDR1 and CDR2 are LNHDA and SQIVND (reference sequence). Trimming pared 5 bases from V and 5 bases from J, leaving 15 bases between. In DNA form, the CDR3 reads TGTGCCAGTAGTTCCACCCTCGGACAGTATGGCTACACCTTC. Its translation: CASSSTLGQYGYTF. The full variable domain, its missing parts supplied by reference TRBV19 and TRBJ1-2, is DGGITQSPKYLFRKEGQNVTLSCEQNLNHDAMYWYRQDPGQGLRLIYYSQIVNDFQKGDIAEGYSVSREKKESFPLTVTSAQKNPTAFYLCASSSTLGQYGYTFGSGTRLTVV.

The chain has TRBV6-6 and TRBJ1-2; 7 nucleotides agree with TRBD1. V lost 4 bases, J lost 4 bases, and 9 bases stayed unmatched. The CDR3 totals 15 residues. The germline CDR1 and CDR2 sequences are MNHNY and SVGAGI (reference sequence). CDR3 in amino acids: CASSSYQQGSYGYTF. CDR3 nucleotides: TGTGCCAGCAGTTCCTACCAACAGGGGTCCTATGGCTACACCTTC.

This clone appeared a few times. This rearrangement joins TRBV5-4 to TRBJ2-1, with 8 bases that match TRBD2. The J segment lost 5 bases and the V segment lost 2 bases, leaving 9 bases of the junction unmatched. CDR3 length equals 16 residues. Germline V CDR1 and CDR2: SGHNT, YYREEE (reference sequence). As DNA, the CDR3 is TGTGCCAGCAGCTTCGGTACGGGAGGGCTGAACAATGAGCAGTTCTTC. This encodes CASSFGTGGLNNEQFF.

This rearrangement joins TRBV7-9 to TRBJ2-7, with a tentative D call TRBD1 (5 bases). This CDR3 spans 13 amino acids. The V end lost 5 bases, the J end lost 3 bases, and 11 bases lay between the germline ends. CDR1 and CDR2 from the germline V gene are SEHNR and FQNEAQ (reference sequence). The CDR3 is CASSRDSLYEQYF. The CDR3 DNA reads as TGTGCCAGCAGCCGTGACAGTCTCTACGAGCAGTACTTC.